Below are 11 T cell receptor beta chains sequenced from a single sample in a study of cytomegalovirus exposure and HLA in healthy donors. The PCR contained 60 Vbeta and 13 Jbeta primers. The data were produced by immunoSEQ multiplex PCR, yet TCRdb's version contains in-frame clones alone and is incomplete. The sample yields some 150,000 clones, around 77% seen once. The sample comprised PBMCs. These receptors came from a man under 40 in good health and CMV-seropositive.

The V call is TRBV9, the J call TRBJ2-5; tentatively, D is TRBD1 (5 bases). Per germline, CDR1 SGDLS and CDR2 YYNGEE. The CDR3 is 13 amino acids. V was shortened by 0 bases and J by 5 bases, with 8 bases between the two germline ends. The CDR3 reads CASSVAGIETQYF. CDR3 bases: TGTGCCAGCAGCGTAGCAGGGATTGAGACCCAGTACTTC.

CDR3 loop: CASSERTFLRGYGYTF. For the CDR3, the DNA is TGTGCCAGCAGCGAAAGGACTTTTTTACGGGGCTATGGCTACACCTTC. The chain employs TRBV6-4 and TRBJ1-2; D is unclear. Trimming took 6 bases from V and 4 from J, leaving 21 bases between them. The germline CDR1 and CDR2 sequences are MRHNA and SNTAGT. The CDR3 sequence is 16 residues long.

This CDR3 reads CASSYFLTAQNSPLHF. For the CDR3, the DNA is TGTGCCAGCAGTTACTTCCTGACAGCTCAAAATTCACCCCTCCACTTT. This chain uses TRBV6-5 with TRBJ1-6; tentative D call: TRBD1 (5 bases). This CDR3 has 16 residues. Germline values: CDR1 MNHEY, CDR2 SVGAGI. Trimming shortened V by 1 base and J by 7 bases, and 14 bases separated the two germline ends.

The V call is TRBV7-2, the J call TRBJ2-3; 10 positions agree with TRBD2. V shed 3 bases, J shed 8 bases, and the junction held 8 bases outside the gene matches. The CDR3 has 15 residues. CDR1 is SGHTA, CDR2 FQGNSA, per germline. For the CDR3, the DNA is TGTGCCAGCAGCTTCAGCGGGGGGGCTTCTGGTACGCAGTATTTT. Its protein product is CASSFSGGASGTQYF.

This rearrangement joins TRBV5-3 to TRBJ2-1; 8 bases are shared with TRBD2. Being an ORF, TRBV5-3 has a function that is uncertain. Trimming took 0 bases from V and 5 from J; bases not matched to a gene: 4. This CDR3 contains 15 residues. The CDR3 loop is CARSLEEAGDNEQFF. The CDR3 DNA follows: TGTGCCAGAAGCTTGGAAGAAGCGGGGGACAATGAGCAGTTCTTC.

The chain links TRBV4-1 to TRBJ2-7; no definite D call. The CDR3 has 15 amino acids. In germline, CDR1 is MGHRA, CDR2 YSYEKL. Trimming cost V 0 bases and J 0 bases, with 9 bases left between them. CDR3 region: CASSQDSFSSYEQYF. The CDR3 nucleotides read TGCGCCAGCAGCCAAGACTCCTTCAGCTCCTACGAGCAGTACTTC.

The chain links TRBV14 to TRBJ1-2; TRBD1 is a possible D gene (5 bases). The CDR3 sequence is 13 residues long. Deletions cut 4 bases from V and 6 bases from J, with 12 bases between. Germline lookup yields CDR1 SGHDN and CDR2 FVKESK. The CDR3 sequence: CASSRGRAHGYTF. The DNA of the CDR3 is TGTGCCAGCAGCCGGGGCAGGGCGCATGGCTACACCTTC.

The chain joins TRBV12-5 to TRBJ1-1; tentative D call: TRBD1 (6 bases). V lost 0 bases and J 0 bases, leaving 14 bases between the germline ends. This CDR3 is 17 amino acids long. CDR1 and CDR2 from the germline V gene are LGHNT and FRNRAP. CDR3 coding DNA: TGTGCTAGTGGTTTGGTAGTGGGGGCCCCTATGAACACTGAAGCTTTCTTT. Its translation: CASGLVVGAPMNTEAFF.

The chain recombines TRBV4-1 with TRBJ1-4; unclear D gene. This CDR3 is 15 amino acids long. Between the trimmed V and J ends, which lost 1 base and 0 bases, there was a span of 6 bases. Germline V gene data show CDR1 as MGHRA and CDR2 as YSYEKL. CDR3 region: CASSQVGATNEKLFF. Here the CDR3 DNA reads TGCGCCAGCAGCCAAGTCGGGGCAACTAATGAAAAACTGTTTTTT.

This clone has only a few counts. V and J are TRBV4-1 and TRBJ1-1, with a tentative D call TRBD1 (5 bases). From germline, CDR1 is MGHRA and CDR2 YSYEKL. This CDR3 has 14 amino acids. V dropped 0 bases and J dropped 5 bases, with 10 bases sitting between them. The CDR3 reads CASSQDRVETEAFF. DNA of the CDR3: TGCGCCAGCAGCCAAGACAGGGTTGAGACTGAAGCTTTCTTT.

The chain combines TRBV29-1 with TRBJ1-1; no definite D call. Germline V gene sequence: CDR1 SQVTM, CDR2 ANQGSEA. The V and J ends lost 3 bases and 5 bases respectively, with 13 bases between them. The CDR3 covers 13 residues. The DNA for the CDR3 is TGCAGCGTTGATGAGGGAAAAGGGACTGAAGCTTTCTTT. Translated, it gives CSVDEGKGTEAFF. Full variable domain (outside the CDR3, taken from reference TRBV29-1 and TRBJ1-1): SAVISQKPSRDICQRGTSLTIQCQVDSQVTMMFWYRQQPGQSLTLIATANQGSEATYESGFVIDKFPISRPNLTFSTLTVSNMSPEDSSIYLCSVDEGKGTEAFFGQGTRLTVV.